This T cell receptor (beta chain) comes out of a study of T cells in localized non-small cell lung cancer. V shed 5 bases and J shed 7 bases, with 15 bases lying between them. Germline V gene lookup returns CDR1 SNHLY and CDR2 FYNNEI. The CDR3 totals 14 residues. Study-wide findings and caveats: In adjacent lung, a median roughly 60 of the top 100 tumor clones were found.

Clones were sequenced by immunoSEQ multiplex PCR, and TCRdb holds only the in-frame ones, with some missing. The table lists approximately 28,000 clones, 80% to 95% of them singletons. In the case of this clone: Its antigen remains unknown.

J is TRBJ2-1 and V is TRBV2; either TRBD1 or TRBD2 may supply D (5 bases each). The receptor was isolated from a woman aged 40 to 75 with stage III lung adenocarcinoma. The material was peripheral blood mononuclear cells, obtained before any cancer treatment. The CDR3 nucleotides are TGTGCCAGCAGTCTCGCTTCGGGGACGAATGAGCAGTTCTTC. Residues: CASSLASGTNEQFF.